The present TCR beta chain was sequenced within a study of glioma-infiltrating T cells. CDR3 size: 15 residues. Trimming removed 2 bases from V and 4 bases from J; junction bases left unmatched: 6. The germline V gene encodes CDR1 SGHRS and CDR2 YFSETQ. Amplification of TCR alpha and beta CDR3 regions from RNA used iRepertoire nested multiplex PCR. Tissue mRNA or PBMC total RNA, roughly 85-450 ng, went into one-step reverse transcription and amplification. From the multiplex PCR reads, TCRdb called clonotypes with MiXCR, one entry per CDR3 protein. The table includes 95,000 to 150,000 distinct CDR3 sequences, around 23% detected once.

The TCR originated in a human donor with low-grade glioma or glioblastoma, undergoing nonglioma brain surgery, or in good health (not recorded which). The V gene is TRBV5-1, the J gene TRBJ2-7; 10 bases fit TRBD1. The sequenced material came from glioma tissue, nonneoplastic brain tissue, or PBMCs (not recorded which). The DNA for the CDR3 is TGCGCCAGCAGCTTACATGGGACAGGGGTGTACGAGCAGTACTTC. Its protein product is CASSLHGTGVYEQYF.